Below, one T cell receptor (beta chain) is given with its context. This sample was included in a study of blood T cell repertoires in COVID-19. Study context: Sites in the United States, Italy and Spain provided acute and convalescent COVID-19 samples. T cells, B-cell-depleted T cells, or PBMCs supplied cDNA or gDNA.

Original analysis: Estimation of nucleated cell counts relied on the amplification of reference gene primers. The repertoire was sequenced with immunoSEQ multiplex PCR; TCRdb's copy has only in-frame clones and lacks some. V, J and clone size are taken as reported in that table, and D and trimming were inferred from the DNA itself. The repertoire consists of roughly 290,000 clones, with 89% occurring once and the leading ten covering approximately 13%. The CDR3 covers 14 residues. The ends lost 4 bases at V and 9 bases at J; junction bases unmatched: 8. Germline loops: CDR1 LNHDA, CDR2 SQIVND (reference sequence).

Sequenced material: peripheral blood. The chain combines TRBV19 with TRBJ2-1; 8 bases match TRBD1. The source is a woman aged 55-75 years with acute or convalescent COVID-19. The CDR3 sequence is CASSRDRTSGEQFF. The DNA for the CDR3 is TGTGCCAGTAGTAGGGACAGGACCTCCGGTGAGCAGTTCTTC.